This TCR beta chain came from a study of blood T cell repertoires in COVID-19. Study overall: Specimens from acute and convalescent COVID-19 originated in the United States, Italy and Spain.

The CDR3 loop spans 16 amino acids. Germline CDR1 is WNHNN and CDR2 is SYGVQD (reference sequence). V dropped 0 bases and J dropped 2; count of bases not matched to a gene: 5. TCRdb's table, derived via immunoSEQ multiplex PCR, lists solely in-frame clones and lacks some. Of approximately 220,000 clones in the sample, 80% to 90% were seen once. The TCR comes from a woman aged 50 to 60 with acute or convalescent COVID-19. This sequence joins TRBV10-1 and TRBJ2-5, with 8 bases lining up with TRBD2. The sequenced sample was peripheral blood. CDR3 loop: CASSESPSGPQETQYF. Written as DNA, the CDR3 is TGCGCCAGCAGTGAGTCTCCTAGCGGGCCTCAAGAGACCCAGTACTTC.